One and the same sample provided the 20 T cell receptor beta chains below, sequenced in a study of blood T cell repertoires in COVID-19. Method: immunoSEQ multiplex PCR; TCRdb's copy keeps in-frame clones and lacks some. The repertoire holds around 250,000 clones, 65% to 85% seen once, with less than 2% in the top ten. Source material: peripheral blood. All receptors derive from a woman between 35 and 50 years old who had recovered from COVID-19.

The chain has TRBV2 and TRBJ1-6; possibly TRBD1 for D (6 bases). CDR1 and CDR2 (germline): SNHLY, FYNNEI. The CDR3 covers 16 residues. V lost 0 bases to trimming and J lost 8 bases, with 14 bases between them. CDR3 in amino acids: CASSEAGTPGDSPLHF. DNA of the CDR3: TGTGCCAGCAGTGAAGCGGGGACACCAGGGGATTCACCCCTCCACTTT.

The CDR3 loop reads CASSLGTSGYTGELFF. CDR3 DNA sequence: TGCGCCAGCAGCTTGGGCACTAGCGGCTACACCGGGGAGCTGTTTTTT. V gene TRBV5-1 combines with J gene TRBJ2-2, with TRBD2 matching 8 bases. After removal of 0 bases from V and 3 bases from J, the junction contained 4 bases not matched to a gene. The CDR3 is 16 residues long. The germline gives CDR1 SGHRS, CDR2 YFSETQ.

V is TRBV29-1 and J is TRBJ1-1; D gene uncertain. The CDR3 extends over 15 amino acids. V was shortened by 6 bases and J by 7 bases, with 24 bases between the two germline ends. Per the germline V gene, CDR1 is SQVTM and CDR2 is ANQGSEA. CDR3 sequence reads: CSVPGRRRPEGEAFF. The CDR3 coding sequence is TGCAGCGTCCCAGGTCGGAGGCGCCCCGAGGGTGAAGCTTTCTTT.

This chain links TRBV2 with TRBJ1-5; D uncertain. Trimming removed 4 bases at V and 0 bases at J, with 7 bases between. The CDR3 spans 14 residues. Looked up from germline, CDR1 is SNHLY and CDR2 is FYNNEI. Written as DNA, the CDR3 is TGTGCCAGCAGTGGTGGCAGTAGCAATCAGCCCCAGCATTTT. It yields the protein CASSGGSSNQPQHF.

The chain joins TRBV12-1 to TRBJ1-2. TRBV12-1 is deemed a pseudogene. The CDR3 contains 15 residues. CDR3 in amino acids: CASSPTQRFGYGYTF. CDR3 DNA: TGTGCCAGCAGCCCTACTCAGAGGTTTGGCTATGGCTACACCTTC.

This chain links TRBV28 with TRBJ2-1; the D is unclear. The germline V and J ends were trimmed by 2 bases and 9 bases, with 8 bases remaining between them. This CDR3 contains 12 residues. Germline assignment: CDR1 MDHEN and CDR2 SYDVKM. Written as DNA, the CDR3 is TGTGCCAGCAGTTTAGAAGGAGTTGAGCAGTTCTTC. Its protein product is CASSLEGVEQFF.

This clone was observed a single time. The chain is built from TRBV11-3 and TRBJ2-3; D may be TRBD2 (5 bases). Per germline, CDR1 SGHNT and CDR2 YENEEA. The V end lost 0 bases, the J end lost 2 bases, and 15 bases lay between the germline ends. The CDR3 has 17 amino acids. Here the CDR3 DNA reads TGTGCCAGCAGCTTAGATCTAGCTGTCAATCCCACAGATACGCAGTATTTT. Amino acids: CASSLDLAVNPTDTQYF.

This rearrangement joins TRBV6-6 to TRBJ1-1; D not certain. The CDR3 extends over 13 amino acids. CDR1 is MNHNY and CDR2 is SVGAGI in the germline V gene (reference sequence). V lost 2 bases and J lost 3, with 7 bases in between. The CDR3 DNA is TGTGCCAGCAGTTACAACAGAGACACTGAAGCTTTCTTT. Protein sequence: CASSYNRDTEAFF.

CDR3 in DNA: TGTGCCAGCAGTCGTAAAAACAGGTTCACCGGGGAGCTGTTTTTT. As protein: CASSRKNRFTGELFF. The chain has TRBV3-1 (or the pseudogene TRBV3-2) and TRBJ2-2; a weak D match, TRBD1 (5 bases). V dropped 6 bases and J dropped 4 bases, with 15 bases sitting between them. The CDR3 covers 15 residues. Germline V gene sequence: CDR1 LGHDT, CDR2 YNNKEL (reference sequence).

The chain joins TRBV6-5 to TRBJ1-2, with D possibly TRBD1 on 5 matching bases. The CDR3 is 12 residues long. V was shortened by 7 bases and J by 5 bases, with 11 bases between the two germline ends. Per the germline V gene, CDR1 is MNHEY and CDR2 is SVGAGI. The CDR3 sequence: CASIYRKYGYTF. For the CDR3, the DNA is TGTGCCAGCATATACAGGAAATATGGCTACACCTTC.

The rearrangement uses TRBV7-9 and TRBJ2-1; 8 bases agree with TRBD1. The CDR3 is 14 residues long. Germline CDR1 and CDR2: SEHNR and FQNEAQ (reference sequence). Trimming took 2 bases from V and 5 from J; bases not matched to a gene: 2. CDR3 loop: CASSLTQGDNEQFF. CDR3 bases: TGTGCCAGCAGCTTAACACAGGGGGACAATGAGCAGTTCTTC.

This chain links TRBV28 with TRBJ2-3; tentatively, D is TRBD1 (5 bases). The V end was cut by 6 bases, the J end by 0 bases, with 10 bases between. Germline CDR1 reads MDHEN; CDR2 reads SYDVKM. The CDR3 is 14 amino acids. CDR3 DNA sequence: TGTGCCAGCAGAGGGGCCCTTAGCACAGATACGCAGTATTTT. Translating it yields CASRGALSTDTQYF.

The CDR3 nucleotides read TGTGCCAGCAGCGTCCCGGGGGGAGGAGACGAGCAGTACTTC. This sequence encodes CASSVPGGGDEQYF. The chain uses TRBV5-4 and TRBJ2-7, with 7 nucleotides matching TRBD2. Germline-derived CDR1 and CDR2 are SGHNT and YYREEE (reference sequence). CDR3 size: 14 residues. Trimming at V came to 4 bases and at J to 5 bases, leaving 9 bases not matched to a gene.

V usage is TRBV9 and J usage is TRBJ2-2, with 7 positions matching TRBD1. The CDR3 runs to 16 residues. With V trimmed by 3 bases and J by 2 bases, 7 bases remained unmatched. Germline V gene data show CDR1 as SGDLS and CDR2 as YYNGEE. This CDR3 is CASSARQGLNTGELFF. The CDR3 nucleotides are TGTGCCAGCAGCGCGAGACAGGGCCTCAACACCGGGGAGCTGTTTTTT.

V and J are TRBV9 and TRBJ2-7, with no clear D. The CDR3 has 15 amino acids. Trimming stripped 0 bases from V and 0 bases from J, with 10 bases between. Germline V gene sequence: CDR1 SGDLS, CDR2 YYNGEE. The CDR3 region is CASSVDSYSSYEQYF. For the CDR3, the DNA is TGTGCCAGCAGCGTAGATAGCTATAGCTCCTACGAGCAGTACTTC.

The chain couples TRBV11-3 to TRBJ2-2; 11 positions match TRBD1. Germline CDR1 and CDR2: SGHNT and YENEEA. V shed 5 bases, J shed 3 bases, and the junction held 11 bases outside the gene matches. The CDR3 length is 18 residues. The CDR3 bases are TGTGCCAGCAGCAAATGGGACAGGGGGTCCGGCGACACCGGGGAGCTGTTTTTT. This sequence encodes CASSKWDRGSGDTGELFF.

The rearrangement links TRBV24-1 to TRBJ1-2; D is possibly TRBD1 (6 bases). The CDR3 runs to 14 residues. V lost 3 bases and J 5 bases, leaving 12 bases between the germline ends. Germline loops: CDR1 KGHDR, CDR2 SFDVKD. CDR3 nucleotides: TGTGCCACCAGTGATCCAGACAGGAGATATGGCTACACCTTC. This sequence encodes CATSDPDRRYGYTF.

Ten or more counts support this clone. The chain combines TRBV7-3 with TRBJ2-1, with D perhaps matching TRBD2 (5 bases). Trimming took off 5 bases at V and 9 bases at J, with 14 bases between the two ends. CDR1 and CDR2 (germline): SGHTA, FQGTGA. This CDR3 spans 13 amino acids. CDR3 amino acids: CASSVLSAGEQFF. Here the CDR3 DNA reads TGTGCCAGCAGCGTTCTGAGCGCGGGTGAGCAGTTCTTC.

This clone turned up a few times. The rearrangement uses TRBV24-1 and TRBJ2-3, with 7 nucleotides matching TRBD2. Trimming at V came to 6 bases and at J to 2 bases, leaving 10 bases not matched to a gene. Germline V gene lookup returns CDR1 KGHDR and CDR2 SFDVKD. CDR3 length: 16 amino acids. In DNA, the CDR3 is TGTGCCACCAGTCGCGGGCGGGGAGGGTACACAGATACGCAGTATTTT. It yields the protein CATSRGRGGYTDTQYF.

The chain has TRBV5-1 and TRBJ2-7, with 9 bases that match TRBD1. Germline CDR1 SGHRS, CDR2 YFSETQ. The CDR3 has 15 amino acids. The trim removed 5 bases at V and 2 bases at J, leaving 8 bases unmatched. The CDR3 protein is CASSLRDRVTYEQYF. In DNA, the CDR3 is TGCGCCAGCAGTCTCCGGGACAGGGTAACCTACGAGCAGTACTTC.